Reported below is one TCR beta chain. Its antigen is unknown. The source of the sample is a study of shared clonotypes between healthy human individuals. TCRdb's table, derived via immunoSEQ multiplex PCR, lists solely in-frame clones and lacks some. The table includes more than 400,000 clones, approximately 81% detected once. Donors had no recently reported acute infections or vaccinations and were HIV-negative. Adult Caucasians living in Nashville, Tennessee made up all of the donors. Genomic DNA for unsorted samples, which was extracted with the QIAamp DNA Blood Mini kit, came from some 84 million PBMCs. Study results and limitations: The sampled material consisted only of blood, and tissue repertoires are likely to differ.

Germline V CDR1 and CDR2: LNHDA, SQIVND (reference sequence). With V trimmed by 5 bases and J by 5 bases, 7 bases remained unmatched. This CDR3 has 15 amino acids. This clonotype was obtained from a middle-aged woman in good health. Some clones in this sample may be carry-over from other donors' samples. Sequencing was performed on PBMCs. V and J are TRBV19 and TRBJ2-1; 9 positions match TRBD2. CDR3 residues: CASSVPGLADNEQFF. The CDR3, as DNA: TGTGCCAGTAGTGTTCCGGGACTAGCCGACAATGAGCAGTTCTTC.